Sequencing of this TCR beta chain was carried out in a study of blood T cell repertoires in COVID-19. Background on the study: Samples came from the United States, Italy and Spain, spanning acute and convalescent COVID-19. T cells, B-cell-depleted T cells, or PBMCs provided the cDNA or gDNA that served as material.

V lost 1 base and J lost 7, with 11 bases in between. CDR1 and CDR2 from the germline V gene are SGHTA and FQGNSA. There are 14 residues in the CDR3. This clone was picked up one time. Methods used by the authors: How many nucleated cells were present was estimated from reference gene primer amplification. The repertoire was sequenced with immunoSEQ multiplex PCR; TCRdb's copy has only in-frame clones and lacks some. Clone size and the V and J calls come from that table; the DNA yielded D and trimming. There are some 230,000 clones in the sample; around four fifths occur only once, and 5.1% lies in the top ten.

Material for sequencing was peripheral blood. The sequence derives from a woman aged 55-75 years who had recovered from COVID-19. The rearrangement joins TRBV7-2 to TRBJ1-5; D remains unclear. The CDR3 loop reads CASSLGGRGQPQHF. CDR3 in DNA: TGTGCCAGCAGCTTAGGGGGTCGGGGACAGCCCCAGCATTTT.